A single sample is the source of the 30 T cell receptor beta chains below, sequenced in a study of T cells after yellow fever vaccination. TCRdb itself ran the 5' RACE reads through MiXCR, one entry per CDR3 protein. The table lists about 210,000 distinct CDR3 sequences, 3.2% of them singletons. This material consisted of CD4+ T cells sorted from PBMCs, taken 10 days after the yellow fever booster vaccination. The receptor set was obtained from a man aged 18 to 35 who received the YFV17D yellow fever vaccine.

The chain combines TRBV20-1 with TRBJ2-5, with D maybe TRBD2 (5 bases). The CDR3 contains 15 residues. Germline CDR1 DFQATT, CDR2 SNEGSKA (reference sequence). The V gene lost 4 bases and the J gene lost 5 bases, with 20 bases spanning the gap. In nucleotides, the CDR3 is TGCAGTGCTACACCCACTAGAGTGAGTTTCGAGACCCAGTACTTC. Translating gives CSATPTRVSFETQYF.

This clonotype turned up a few times. The chain has TRBV28 and TRBJ1-2; D unclear. Germline loops: CDR1 MDHEN, CDR2 SYDVKM. Trimming pared 1 base from V and 4 bases from J, leaving 4 bases between. CDR3 size: 12 residues. DNA of the CDR3: TGTGCCAGCAGTTTATACACCTATGGCTACACCTTC. Encoded protein: CASSLYTYGYTF.

The chain joins TRBV6-1 to TRBJ2-3; a weak D match, TRBD2 (6 bases). The CDR3 contains 16 residues. Trimming removed 3 bases at V and 0 bases at J, with 13 bases between. CDR1 is MNHNS, CDR2 SASEGT, per germline. The chain's CDR3 is CASSDGAGTSTDTQYF. The CDR3, as DNA: TGTGCCAGCAGTGATGGTGCGGGAACTAGCACAGATACGCAGTATTTT.

The chain uses TRBV5-1 and TRBJ2-5; 9 nucleotides align to TRBD1. This CDR3 comprises 14 residues. In germline, CDR1 is SGHRS, CDR2 YFSETQ. Germline trimming cut 4 bases from V and 3 bases from J; bases unmatched to any gene: 4. The CDR3 DNA is TGCGCCAGCAGCCCTTGGACAGGGGAAGAGACCCAGTACTTC. This translates into CASSPWTGEETQYF.

This clonotype was counted many times. The chain carries TRBV5-1 and TRBJ2-1; possibly TRBD2 for D (6 bases). Deletions cut 0 bases from V and 7 bases from J, with 11 bases between. The germline CDR1 and CDR2 sequences are SGHRS and YFSETQ. The CDR3 loop spans 14 amino acids. The CDR3 loop is CASSLGVGGNEQFF. The CDR3 nucleotides read TGCGCCAGCAGCTTGGGAGTGGGGGGAAATGAGCAGTTCTTC.

V and J are TRBV20-1 and TRBJ2-5; D remains ambiguous. The CDR3 runs to 17 residues. V gave up 0 bases and J gave up 5 bases, with 22 bases separating them. Germline V gene sequence: CDR1 DFQATT, CDR2 SNEGSKA (reference sequence). The CDR3 spells CSARDPTTSSGRETQYF. The CDR3 region has the DNA TGCAGTGCTAGAGACCCGACAACTTCTTCAGGCAGGGAGACCCAGTACTTC.

CDR3 bases: TGTGCCAGCAGTCCCTGGAGCGACAATGAGCAGTTCTTC. This sequence encodes CASSPWSDNEQFF. The genes are TRBV28 and TRBJ2-1; D not resolved. The V gene's germline CDR1 is MDHEN and CDR2 SYDVKM. This CDR3 contains 13 residues. V lost 5 bases, J lost 5 bases, and 10 bases lay in between.

This clonotype was found a few times. With a much larger clone just one base away, this may be a read error. The J gene is TRBJ2-4, the V gene TRBV5-1; D call uncertain. Germline CDR1 reads SGHRS; CDR2 reads YFSETQ. The CDR3 length is 12 residues. CDR3 sequence reads: CASGLEAGIQYF. The CDR3 DNA reads TGCGCCAGCGGCTTGGAAGCTGGCATTCAGTACTTC.

This clonotype was detected ten times or more. The chain uses TRBV7-2 and TRBJ2-7, with no clear D. The germline gives CDR1 SGHTA, CDR2 FQGNSA. The CDR3 runs 13 residues. V lost 3 bases and J lost 5, with 11 bases in between. The CDR3: CASSFWPGHEQYV. Here the CDR3 DNA reads TGTGCCAGCAGCTTCTGGCCCGGCCACGAGCAGTACGTC.

This clonotype has ten or more counts. This chain links TRBV5-1 with TRBJ2-3; 14 positions agree with TRBD2. J was trimmed by 2 bases and V by 4 bases; bases with no gene match: 6. From germline, CDR1 is SGHRS and CDR2 YFSETQ. The length of the CDR3 is 17 residues. The CDR3 region is CASSGGLAGATTDTQYF. The DNA of the CDR3 is TGCGCCAGCAGCGGGGGACTAGCGGGAGCGACCACAGATACGCAGTATTTT.

This clonotype was picked up many times. This chain links TRBV10-3 with TRBJ2-3, with D perhaps matching TRBD1 (5 bases). This CDR3 contains 12 residues. V shed 8 bases and J shed 5 bases, with 11 bases lying between them. The germline gives CDR1 ENHRY, CDR2 SYGVKD. The CDR3 loop reads CAIRQGEDTQYF. The CDR3 DNA reads as TGTGCCATCCGGCAGGGTGAAGATACGCAGTATTTT.

V is TRBV18 and J is TRBJ2-3, with D hard to call. CDR1 and CDR2 (germline): KGHSH, LQKENI. This CDR3 comprises 14 residues. Trimming removed 3 bases at V and 4 bases at J, with 11 bases between. CDR3: CASSPDRSSDTQYF. In nucleotides, the CDR3 is TGTGCCAGCTCACCGGACCGGTCGTCAGATACGCAGTATTTT.

There are many counts of this clonotype. V gene TRBV6-2 or TRBV6-3 combines with J gene TRBJ2-5; tentatively, D is TRBD1 (6 bases). This CDR3 has 12 amino acids. The germline V gene has CDR1 MNHEY and CDR2 SVGEGT. Trimming shortened V by 10 bases and J by 1 base, and 10 bases separated the two germline ends. The CDR3 here is CATGQSQETQYF. DNA of the CDR3: TGTGCCACAGGACAGAGCCAAGAGACCCAGTACTTC.

The J gene is TRBJ1-2, the V gene TRBV6-2 or TRBV6-3; no reliable D call. The CDR3 loop spans 14 amino acids. Trimming pared 7 bases from V and 5 bases from J, leaving 17 bases between. The V gene's germline CDR1 is MNHEY and CDR2 SVGEGT. This CDR3 is CASTRALWLYGYTF. The CDR3 DNA sequence: TGTGCCAGCACACGAGCCCTCTGGTTGTATGGCTACACCTTC.

This clonotype appeared many times. The chain couples TRBV7-2 to TRBJ1-1, with D maybe TRBD1 (6 bases). The V gene lost 0 bases and the J gene lost 2 bases, with 13 bases spanning the gap. Per the germline V gene, CDR1 is SGHTA and CDR2 is FQGNSA. This CDR3 region has 16 residues. The CDR3 loop is CASSLARRGANTEAFF. CDR3 sequence (DNA): TGTGCCAGCAGCTTAGCAAGGCGGGGGGCAAACACTGAAGCTTTCTTT.

This clonotype showed up many times. This sequence joins TRBV5-1 and TRBJ2-2; 8 bases map to TRBD2. Germline V lookup: CDR1 SGHRS, CDR2 YFSETQ. V lost 5 bases and J lost 6; bases outside the gene matches: 9. The CDR3 is 15 amino acids. CDR3 nucleotides: TGCGCCAGCAGTCTTCAGGCGGGGGGTCCCGGGGAGCTGTTTTTT. Its protein is CASSLQAGGPGELFF.

This clonotype was detected ten times or more. The chain recombines TRBV7-9 with TRBJ2-3; D is undetermined. CDR3 length: 12 residues. V was trimmed by 5 bases and J by 6 bases, leaving 9 bases between them. Per germline, CDR1 SEHNR and CDR2 FQNEAQ (reference sequence). CDR3 bases: TGTGCCAGCAGCCCCCCGACCGATACGCAGTATTTT. It specifies CASSPPTDTQYF.

V usage is TRBV15 and J usage is TRBJ2-5; 8 bases map to TRBD2. This CDR3 spans 16 amino acids. Germline values: CDR1 LNHNV, CDR2 YYDKDF (reference sequence). Germline trimming cut 0 bases from V and 5 bases from J; bases unmatched to any gene: 8. DNA for the CDR3: TGTGCCACCAGCAGAGATAAGGCGGGGGGCGGGGAGACCCAGTACTTC. It translates to CATSRDKAGGGETQYF.

A few counts support this clonotype. The chain combines TRBV7-9 with TRBJ2-7; no definite D call. V was trimmed by 3 bases and J by 0 bases, leaving 12 bases between them. This CDR3 has 15 residues. Germline lookup yields CDR1 SEHNR and CDR2 FQNEAQ (reference sequence). The DNA of the CDR3 is TGTGCCAGCAGCTTGGCCGCGCGAGACTCCTACGAGCAGTACTTC. Its translation: CASSLAARDSYEQYF.

This clonotype was seen repeatedly, ten times or more. This chain joins TRBV12-3 or TRBV12-4 and TRBJ2-7; 7 bases agree with TRBD2. The CDR3 contains 16 residues. V lost 1 base to trimming and J lost 3 bases; unmatched junction nucleotides: 9. CDR3 amino acids: CASSLGLGGSIYEQYF. In DNA form, the CDR3 reads TGTGCCAGCAGTTTAGGCTTGGGGGGGTCCATCTACGAGCAGTACTTC.

This clonotype was detected a few times. The rearrangement joins TRBV6-5 to TRBJ1-1; D unclear. This CDR3 has 14 residues. V dropped 2 bases and J dropped 0 bases, with 7 bases sitting between them. Looked up from germline, CDR1 is MNHEY and CDR2 is SVGAGI. Written as DNA, the CDR3 is TGTGCCAGCAGTTACGGGGTTTTGAACACTGAAGCTTTCTTT. Residues: CASSYGVLNTEAFF.

The genes are TRBV19 and TRBJ2-3; D perhaps matches TRBD2 (6 bases). V shed 11 bases and J shed 1 base, with 16 bases lying between them. The CDR3 totals 14 residues. Per germline, CDR1 LNHDA and CDR2 SQIVND (reference sequence). The CDR3: CAPHGGAGTDTQYF. The CDR3 DNA reads as TGTGCCCCCCACGGGGGTGCCGGCACAGATACGCAGTATTTT. Looking up the rest from reference TRBV19 and TRBJ2-3 gives the full variable domain: DGGITQSPKYLFRKEGQNVTLSCEQNLNHDAMYWYRQDPGQGLRLIYYSQIVNDFQKGDIAEGYSVSREKKESFPLTVTSAQKNPTAFYLCAPHGGAGTDTQYFGPGTRLTVL.

The table lists this clonotype with many counts. The chain employs TRBV4-3 and TRBJ1-4; no clear D gene. The V gene lost 0 bases and the J gene lost 3 bases, with 11 bases spanning the gap. Germline CDR1 is LGHNA and CDR2 is YSLEER. This CDR3 is built from 16 residues. The CDR3 DNA is TGCGCCAGCAGCCAAGAAAAATGGCAGCCTAATGAAAAACTGTTTTTT. The encoded protein is CASSQEKWQPNEKLFF.

This clonotype was seen a handful of times. Here the CDR3 DNA reads TGCGCCAGCAGCGGACGGCTGTCCTACTCTGGGGCCAACGTCCTGACTTTC. It specifies CASSGRLSYSGANVLTF. This rearrangement joins TRBV5-1 to TRBJ2-6; D is unclear. V was pared by 4 bases and J by 0 bases, with 14 bases between. The CDR3 consists of 17 residues. Germline CDR1 is SGHRS and CDR2 is YFSETQ.

The sample holds many counts of this clonotype. V gene TRBV7-9 combines with J gene TRBJ1-1, with TRBD1 identical over 7 bases. V was clipped by 5 bases and J by 11 bases; unmatched bases: 8. The CDR3 is 12 amino acids. From germline, CDR1 is SEHNR and CDR2 FQNEAQ (reference sequence). The CDR3 sequence: CASSPQTGWAFF. For the CDR3, the DNA is TGTGCCAGCAGCCCCCAGACAGGGTGGGCTTTCTTT.

This clonotype was picked up a small number of times. The chain employs TRBV12-3 or TRBV12-4 and TRBJ2-5, with TRBD2 matching over 7 bases. CDR3 length: 15 amino acids. Germline trimming cut 7 bases from V and 3 bases from J; bases unmatched to any gene: 11. CDR3 sequence: CASTPRGGYEETQYF. Written as DNA, the CDR3 is TGTGCCAGCACCCCTAGGGGAGGGTACGAAGAGACCCAGTACTTC.

This clonotype has ten or more counts. The genes are TRBV12-3 or TRBV12-4 and TRBJ2-1, with TRBD1 identical over 9 bases. The CDR3 sequence is 10 residues long. J was trimmed by 15 bases and V by 5 bases; bases with no gene match: 2. The CDR3 DNA sequence: TGTGCCAGCAGTCGGGACAGGGTGTTCTTC. Its translation: CASSRDRVFF.

The chain uses TRBV7-9 and TRBJ1-6; 7 bases match TRBD1. Trimming took 1 base from V and 5 from J; bases not matched to a gene: 5. Germline-derived CDR1 and CDR2 are SEHNR and FQNEAQ (reference sequence). This CDR3 is built from 16 residues. CDR3 protein: CASSLGVGTDNSPLHF. The CDR3 DNA sequence: TGTGCCAGCAGCTTAGGTGTCGGGACAGATAATTCACCCCTCCACTTT. Full variable domain (remainder filled in from reference TRBV7-9 and TRBJ1-6): DTGVSQNPRHKITKRGQNVTFRCDPISEHNRLYWYRQTLGQGPEFLTYFQNEAQLEKSRLLSDRFSAERPKGSFSTLEIQRTEQGDSAMYLCASSLGVGTDNSPLHFGNGTRLTVT.

Ten or more counts support this clonotype. The gene calls are TRBV7-9 and TRBJ2-5; TRBD2 agrees at 8 bases. Germline CDR1 reads SEHNR; CDR2 reads FQNEAQ (reference sequence). With 3 bases clipped from V and 5 bases from J, the junction kept 11 bases outside the gene matches. The CDR3 extends over 16 amino acids. The CDR3 region is CASSFEGTSNAETQYF. Written as DNA, the CDR3 is TGTGCCAGCAGCTTCGAAGGGACTAGTAATGCGGAGACCCAGTACTTC.

Ten or more counts support this clonotype. V gene TRBV4-3 combines with J gene TRBJ2-3; D possibly corresponds to TRBD2 (5 bases). V lost 1 base and J lost 4, with 12 bases in between. The CDR3 is 15 residues long. CDR1 LGHNA and CDR2 YSLEER come from the germline V gene. CDR3 in amino acids: CASSQAPRAADTQYF. The CDR3 DNA reads as TGCGCCAGCAGCCAAGCCCCGCGGGCCGCAGATACGCAGTATTTT.